This T cell receptor (beta chain) originates from a study of blood T cell repertoires in COVID-19. Study-wide context: The origin of the acute and convalescent COVID-19 samples was the United States, Italy and Spain.

Generated by immunoSEQ multiplex PCR, the TCRdb table keeps only in-frame clones and is missing some. The table has 250,000 to 300,000 clones, 88% seen once. Trimming stripped 4 bases from V and 1 base from J, with 17 bases between. The CDR3 contains 16 residues. Germline V lookup: CDR1 SGHDT, CDR2 YYEEEE. The source material was peripheral blood. The clonotype comes from a woman aged 25 to 45 who had recovered from COVID-19. This chain joins TRBV5-6 and TRBJ1-1; D unresolved. CDR3 DNA sequence: TGTGCCAGCAGCATCCCCGGGGAAAGGGAGAACACTGAAGCTTTCTTT. Amino acids: CASSIPGERENTEAFF.